One sample yielded the 24 T cell receptor beta chains listed below, sequenced in a study of T cell responses to AZD1222 COVID-19 vaccine. This table comes from immunoSEQ multiplex PCR, and its TCRdb copy is limited to in-frame clones, with some not included. The sample shows fewer than 200,000 clones, about 83% of them seen only once. The sample was peripheral blood, taken 28 days after the second AZD1222 dose. The receptors stem from an adult who received the AZD1222 COVID-19 vaccine.

Only a few counts were recorded for this clone. The V gene is TRBV6-5, the J gene TRBJ1-1; 8 bases match TRBD1. J gave up 1 base and V 6 bases, and 4 bases lay outside the gene matches. The CDR3 sequence is 14 residues long. Germline V gene sequence: CDR1 MNHEY, CDR2 SVGAGI. CDR3 sequence: CASRPDRGNTEAFF. Here the CDR3 DNA reads TGTGCCAGCAGGCCCGACAGGGGGAACACTGAAGCTTTCTTT.

This chain connects TRBV4-1 to TRBJ1-3; 7 bases line up with TRBD1. From germline, CDR1 is MGHRA and CDR2 YSYEKL. V shed 4 bases and J 0 bases; nucleotides not matched to a gene: 6. The CDR3 runs 16 residues. CDR3 DNA sequence: TGCGCCAGCAGCCTACGACAGGGCTCCTCTGGAAACACCATATATTTT. It yields the protein CASSLRQGSSGNTIYF.

The chain joins TRBV19 to TRBJ1-6, with a possible D match to TRBD1 (6 bases). The CDR3 spans 14 residues. Germline CDR1 is LNHDA and CDR2 is SQIVND (reference sequence). Trimming removed 6 bases at V and 2 bases at J, with 8 bases between. The CDR3 bases are TGTGCCAGTAGCAGGACAGCCTATAATTCACCCCTCCACTTT. Amino acid sequence: CASSRTAYNSPLHF. The full variable domain, completed using reference TRBV19 and TRBJ1-6, is DGGITQSPKYLFRKEGQNVTLSCEQNLNHDAMYWYRQDPGQGLRLIYYSQIVNDFQKGDIAEGYSVSREKKESFPLTVTSAQKNPTAFYLCASSRTAYNSPLHFGNGTRLTVT.

The chain uses TRBV15 and TRBJ2-7; no clear D. The CDR3 spans 15 residues. Trimming removed 3 bases at V and 1 base at J, with 13 bases between. The germline gives CDR1 LNHNV, CDR2 YYDKDF (reference sequence). DNA for the CDR3: TGTGCCACCAGCAGCGCAATGGGATTTTCCTACGAGCAGTACTTC. It translates to CATSSAMGFSYEQYF.

This chain uses TRBV27 with TRBJ1-1; a possible D gene is TRBD1 (5 bases). Trimming removed 2 bases at V and 4 bases at J, with 11 bases between. CDR1 is MNHEY and CDR2 is SMNVEV in the germline V gene (reference sequence). This CDR3 is 14 amino acids long. This CDR3 is CASSLAGGVTEAFF. The CDR3 nucleotides are TGTGCCAGCAGTTTAGCGGGGGGGGTCACTGAAGCTTTCTTT.

The CDR3 DNA sequence: TGTGCCAGCAGCCAATCGACCAGGGCTGGGTACGAGCAGTACTTC. It encodes CASSQSTRAGYEQYF. This sequence joins TRBV16 and TRBJ2-7; a possible D gene is TRBD1 (5 bases). The germline CDR1 and CDR2 sequences are KGHSY and FQNENV. The CDR3 sequence is 15 residues long. V shed 0 bases and J shed 4 bases, with 13 bases lying between them.

V gene TRBV5-5 combines with J gene TRBJ1-6, with D maybe TRBD1 (5 bases). The CDR3 runs 13 residues. Per germline, CDR1 SGHKS and CDR2 YYEKEE (reference sequence). V dropped 1 base and J dropped 10 bases, with 9 bases sitting between them. CDR3 amino acids: CASSLMGTSPLHF. In DNA form, the CDR3 reads TGTGCCAGCAGCTTGATGGGGACCTCACCCCTCCACTTT.

The sample holds one count of this clone. This chain links TRBV7-9 with TRBJ2-1, with 14 bases aligning to TRBD2. The ends lost 5 bases at V and 8 bases at J; junction bases unmatched: 5. The CDR3 has 15 residues. Germline CDR1 SEHNR, CDR2 FQNEAQ (reference sequence). The CDR3 DNA follows: TGTGCCAGCAGCATGGGACTAGCGGGGGATCATGAGCAGTTCTTC. Translating it yields CASSMGLAGDHEQFF.

The rearrangement uses TRBV14 and TRBJ2-1; the D gene could be TRBD1 or TRBD2 (5 bases each). V lost 4 bases and J 5 bases, leaving 15 bases between the germline ends. CDR1 is SGHDN and CDR2 is FVKESK in the germline V gene. The CDR3 consists of 15 residues. CDR3 sequence (DNA): TGTGCCAGCAGCCCCCGACAGCGGCCTAACAATGAGCAGTTCTTC. It is translated as CASSPRQRPNNEQFF.

The rearrangement links TRBV11-3 to TRBJ2-7; tentative D call: TRBD2 (6 bases). Trimming removed 0 bases at V and 5 bases at J, with 11 bases between. Germline V gene sequence: CDR1 SGHNT, CDR2 YENEEA. CDR3 length equals 14 residues. This chain's CDR3 is CASSLDPEGNEQYF. The CDR3 nucleotides read TGTGCCAGCAGCTTAGATCCGGAGGGAAACGAGCAGTACTTC.

The chain has TRBV2 and TRBJ1-2, with a possible D match to TRBD1 (6 bases). V was trimmed by 6 bases and J by 8 bases, leaving 16 bases between them. From germline, CDR1 is SNHLY and CDR2 FYNNEI. This CDR3 is built from 13 residues. This CDR3 reads CASRQGVVGGYTF. The CDR3 DNA reads TGTGCCAGCAGACAGGGAGTGGTTGGAGGCTACACCTTC.

The chain recombines TRBV5-5 with TRBJ1-5; TRBD1 might be the D (5 bases). Germline CDR1 reads SGHKS; CDR2 reads YYEKEE (reference sequence). V gave up 2 bases and J gave up 0 bases, with 9 bases separating them. This CDR3 is 15 amino acids long. DNA for the CDR3: TGTGCCAGCAGCTTCCGGGGGTATAGCAATCAGCCCCAGCATTTT. As protein: CASSFRGYSNQPQHF.

The chain has TRBV6-2 or TRBV6-3 and TRBJ1-2; TRBD1 agrees at 8 bases. V shed 5 bases, J shed 3 bases, and the junction held 8 bases outside the gene matches. Germline V gene data show CDR1 as MNHEY and CDR2 as SVGEGT. This CDR3 has 15 amino acids. The CDR3 reads CASSQGARDHYGYTF. The CDR3 nucleotides read TGTGCCAGCAGTCAGGGGGCGCGGGACCACTATGGCTACACCTTC.

This clone was detected only once. The chain employs TRBV4-1 and TRBJ2-1, with 8 bases matching TRBD1. The CDR3 covers 15 residues. CDR1 and CDR2 (germline): MGHRA, YSYEKL. With V trimmed by 3 bases and J by 5 bases, 6 bases remained unmatched. The CDR3 DNA is TGCGCCAGCAGCCAGGCTCCGACAGGGGACAATGAGCAGTTCTTC. As protein: CASSQAPTGDNEQFF.

The rearrangement joins TRBV3-1 (or the pseudogene TRBV3-2) to TRBJ1-1, with D perhaps TRBD1 (6 bases). V was shortened by 2 bases and J by 5 bases, with 9 bases between the two germline ends. Germline-derived CDR1 and CDR2 are LGHDT and YNNKEL (reference sequence). The CDR3 runs 13 residues. The CDR3 region is CASSQHRETEAFF. For the CDR3, the DNA is TGTGCCAGCAGCCAACACAGGGAGACTGAAGCTTTCTTT.

The chain combines TRBV2 with TRBJ1-4; D gene ambiguous. The CDR3 loop spans 13 amino acids. V was cut by 7 bases and J by 8 bases, with 14 bases left in between. Germline lookup yields CDR1 SNHLY and CDR2 FYNNEI. DNA of the CDR3: TGTGCCAGCATTCTGACTGCCACAGAAAAACTGTTTTTT. It translates to CASILTATEKLFF.

The chain has TRBV12-3 or TRBV12-4 and TRBJ1-3; no clear D. V was shortened by 4 bases and J by 7 bases, with 8 bases between the two germline ends. The CDR3 length is 12 residues. The CDR3 nucleotides are TGTGCCAGCAGTTCCCGGAGGAACACCATATATTTT. This codes for CASSSRRNTIYF.

The chain links TRBV16 to TRBJ1-2; TRBD1 is a possible D gene (6 bases). The CDR3 contains 14 residues. V lost 4 bases and J 4 bases, leaving 13 bases between the germline ends. Germline V gives CDR1 KGHSY, CDR2 FQNENV. The chain's CDR3 is CASSPGGAGYGYTF. The CDR3 DNA sequence: TGTGCCAGCAGCCCCGGGGGGGCAGGCTATGGCTACACCTTC.

The V gene is TRBV7-9, the J gene TRBJ1-2, with 12 bases identical to TRBD1. CDR3 length: 16 amino acids. Germline values: CDR1 SEHNR, CDR2 FQNEAQ (reference sequence). The V and J ends lost 3 bases and 8 bases, in that order; junction bases with no gene match: 10. The CDR3 coding sequence is TGTGCCAGCAGCTTTAGTGGGACAGGGGGCGTAGGAGGCTACACCTTC. This gives the protein CASSFSGTGGVGGYTF.

This rearrangement joins TRBV24-1 to TRBJ2-7; no firm D call. The V end lost 6 bases, the J end lost 3 bases, and 11 bases lay between the germline ends. Germline V lookup: CDR1 KGHDR, CDR2 SFDVKD. This CDR3 has 13 amino acids. CDR3: CATSTGKLYEQYF. CDR3 DNA: TGTGCCACCAGTACTGGGAAACTCTACGAGCAGTACTTC.

The V call is TRBV7-9, the J call TRBJ1-2, with TRBD1 matching over 8 bases. The germline V gene encodes CDR1 SEHNR and CDR2 FQNEAQ (reference sequence). With V trimmed by 5 bases and J by 2 bases, 10 bases remained unmatched. This CDR3 spans 16 amino acids. The CDR3 DNA reads as TGTGCCAGCAGCCCAAACAGGACAGGGAGAAACTATGGCTACACCTTC. This sequence encodes CASSPNRTGRNYGYTF.

This chain links TRBV6-2 or TRBV6-3 with TRBJ2-5; 8 bases are a match to TRBD2. The junction had 8 bases not matched to a gene; V was cut back by 6 bases and J by 5 bases. Per germline, CDR1 MNHEY and CDR2 SVGEGT. This CDR3 is built from 14 residues. Here the CDR3 DNA reads TGTGCCAGCAGCCTTAGCGGGGTGCGGGAGACCCAGTACTTC. Its protein product is CASSLSGVRETQYF.

V and J are TRBV6-2 or TRBV6-3 and TRBJ2-5; D possibly corresponds to TRBD2 (7 bases). V gave up 1 base and J gave up 4 bases, with 16 bases separating them. The CDR3 is made up of 16 amino acids. Germline-derived CDR1 and CDR2 are MNHEY and SVGEGT. The chain's CDR3 is CASSYWGGASAETQYF. The DNA of the CDR3 is TGTGCCAGCAGTTACTGGGGGGGCGCGTCAGCAGAGACCCAGTACTTC.

The V and J genes are TRBV7-9 and TRBJ2-1; TRBD2 matches 7 bases. Germline-derived CDR1 and CDR2 are SEHNR and FQNEAQ (reference sequence). The CDR3 spans 16 residues. V trimming: 3 bases; J trimming: 2 bases; junction bases outside the gene matches: 7. As DNA, the CDR3 is TGTGCCAGCAGCTTGGCGTTGAGCGGGACCTACAATGAGCAGTTCTTC. As protein: CASSLALSGTYNEQFF.